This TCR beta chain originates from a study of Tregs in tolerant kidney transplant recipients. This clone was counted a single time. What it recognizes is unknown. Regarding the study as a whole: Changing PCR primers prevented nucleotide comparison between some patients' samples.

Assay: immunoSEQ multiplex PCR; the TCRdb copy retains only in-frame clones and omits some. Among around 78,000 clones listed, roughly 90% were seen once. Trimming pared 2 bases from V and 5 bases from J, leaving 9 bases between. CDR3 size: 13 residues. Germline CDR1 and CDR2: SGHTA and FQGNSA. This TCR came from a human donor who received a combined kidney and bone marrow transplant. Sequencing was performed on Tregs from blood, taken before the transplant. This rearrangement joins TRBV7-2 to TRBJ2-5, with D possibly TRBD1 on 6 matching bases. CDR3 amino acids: CASSLSQGETQYF. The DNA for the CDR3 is TGTGCCAGCAGCTTAAGTCAGGGGGAGACCCAGTACTTC. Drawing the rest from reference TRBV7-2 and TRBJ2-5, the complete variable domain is GAGVSQSPSNKVTEKGKDVELRCDPISGHTALYWYRQSLGQGLEFLIYFQGNSAPDKSGLPSDRFSAERTGGSVSTLTIQRTQQEDSAVYLCASSLSQGETQYFGPGTRLLVL.